Listed here is a single T cell receptor (beta chain). The target antigen is unknown. The repertoire was sequenced with immunoSEQ multiplex PCR; TCRdb's copy has only in-frame clones and lacks some. Here the sample spans under 45,000 clones, 77% being singletons. With the ViraFEST assay, the study expanded antigen-specific CD4+ T cells using viral peptide pools, then sequenced them. Isolation of CD4+ T cells took place after approximately 10 days of culture. Nucleocapsid antibody tests were negative, and the vaccine recipients had no prior SARS-CoV-2 infection. Cultures of under 2.5 million PBMC per well contained about 9.5 IU/ml IL-2 plus 10 ug/ml peptides. Half-medium exchanges with IL-2 medium took place on days 3 and 7. These data are taken from a study of vaccination effects on CD4 cells after COVID-19. General study points: At late timepoints after vaccination, vaccine- and infection-induced clones shrank markedly. Small numbers of convalescent patients limited the study. It also lacked early post-infection timepoints.

Deletions cut 7 bases from V and 7 bases from J, with 18 bases between. Germline CDR1 and CDR2: KGHDR and SFDVKD. The CDR3 runs to 14 residues. V and J are TRBV24-1 and TRBJ1-2, with D perhaps matching TRBD1 (5 bases). The input for sequencing was CD4+ T cells from PBMCs cultured with HCoV-NL63 spike peptides, taken before COVID-19 vaccination. The clonotype comes from a human donor who received a COVID-19 vaccine. This CDR3 reads CATRVAQGLAGYTF. DNA for the CDR3: TGTGCCACCAGAGTCGCTCAGGGCCTAGCTGGCTACACCTTC.